The T cell receptor beta chain under discussion was sequenced for a study of blood T cell repertoires in COVID-19. In the study overall: Acute and convalescent COVID-19 samples came from the United States, Italy and Spain. From T cells, B-cell-depleted T cells, or PBMCs came the material, which was cDNA or gDNA.

The CDR3 totals 16 residues. The V and J ends lost 1 base and 1 base, in that order; junction bases with no gene match: 2. The germline V gene encodes CDR1 MGHDK and CDR2 SYGVNS. In the source study's methods: How many nucleated cells were present was estimated from reference gene primer amplification. The method was immunoSEQ multiplex PCR; TCRdb's version includes in-frame clones alone and lacks a portion of them. That table is the source of V, J and clone size, and D and trimming were worked out from the DNA. The sample gives 150,000 to 200,000 clones, 75% to 80% of which show up once; less than 30% is in the top ten.

The sequence was collected from a woman in her seventies with acute or convalescent COVID-19. This sequence joins TRBV25-1 and TRBJ2-1, with 9 nucleotides matching TRBD2. The sample was peripheral blood. This CDR3 reads CASSESAGGSYNEQFF. In nucleotides, the CDR3 is TGTGCCAGCAGTGAATCGGCGGGAGGGTCCTACAATGAGCAGTTCTTC.